These 21 T cell receptor beta chains share one sample of origin, sequenced in a study of healthy donors' naive CD4 and CD8 T cells. A linear amplification protocol produced the TCR libraries from 400 to 550 ng of total RNA. TCRdb re-derived calls from the reads in MiXCR, one entry per CDR3 protein. The sample shows 180,000 or so distinct CDR3 sequences, about 70% of them seen only once. The specimen was naive CD4+ and CD8+ T cells sorted from blood, pooled from several donors. The receptor source for this set is a pool of human donors in good health; the sample pools cells from several healthy donors.

The chain couples TRBV27 to TRBJ1-2; tentative D call: TRBD1 (5 bases). Trimming removed 6 bases at V and 7 bases at J, with 24 bases between. This CDR3 comprises 16 residues. Germline-derived CDR1 and CDR2 are MNHEY and SMNVEV (reference sequence). CDR3 nucleotides: TGTGCCAGCAGCCGATACCCCGGGGCGGCGGGTTTTGGCTACACCTTC. Translating it yields CASSRYPGAAGFGYTF.

CDR3 residues: CASSYGREQYF. CDR3 nucleotide sequence: TGTGCCAGCAGTTACGGGCGCGAGCAGTACTTC. The rearrangement uses TRBV6-5 and TRBJ2-7; no firm D call. V gave up 2 bases and J gave up 6 bases, with 5 bases separating them. This CDR3 contains 11 residues. CDR1 and CDR2 from the germline V gene are MNHEY and SVGAGI.

The chain has TRBV5-6 and TRBJ1-2, with a weak D call TRBD1 (5 bases). Trimming left V 0 bases short and J 0 bases short, with 9 bases between. This CDR3 spans 15 amino acids. Germline loops: CDR1 SGHDT, CDR2 YYEEEE. The CDR3 here is CASSLGGTSNYGYTF. CDR3 coding DNA: TGTGCCAGCAGCTTGGGAGGGACTTCTAACTATGGCTACACCTTC.

A few counts support this clonotype. J is TRBJ1-1 and V is TRBV20-1; 7 positions agree with TRBD1. V dropped 2 bases and J dropped 2; count of bases not matched to a gene: 5. The CDR3 covers 14 residues. Germline CDR1 reads DFQATT; CDR2 reads SNEGSKA (reference sequence). As DNA, the CDR3 is TGCAGTGCTAGACCGACAGGGAGTAACACTGAAGCTTTCTTT. Translation gives CSARPTGSNTEAFF.

The chain is built from TRBV29-1 and TRBJ1-5; no clear D. The germline V gene encodes CDR1 SQVTM and CDR2 ANQGSEA. The CDR3 length is 13 residues. V was clipped by 4 bases and J by 5 bases, with 12 bases between them. The CDR3 region is CSVARGYDQPQHF. The CDR3 DNA reads as TGCAGCGTTGCTCGGGGATATGATCAGCCCCAGCATTTT.

This clonotype was found a few times. The CDR3 coding sequence is TGCAGCGTTGAGTTGGGGTACACTGAAGCTTTCTTT. The encoded protein is CSVELGYTEAFF. This chain links TRBV29-1 with TRBJ1-1; D gene ambiguous. From germline, CDR1 is SQVTM and CDR2 ANQGSEA. V was clipped by 3 bases and J by 3 bases, with 8 bases between them. The CDR3 is made up of 12 amino acids.

This clonotype has only a few counts. The CDR3: CSPLLGQRTDTQYF. In DNA form, the CDR3 reads TGCAGCCCCCTCCTGGGGCAGCGCACAGATACGCAGTATTTT. This chain connects TRBV29-1 to TRBJ2-3; a possible D gene is TRBD1 (5 bases). V lost 8 bases, J lost 1 base, and 16 bases lay in between. The germline gives CDR1 SQVTM, CDR2 ANQGSEA. The CDR3 consists of 14 residues.

This chain joins TRBV29-1 and TRBJ2-7; D possibly corresponds to TRBD1 (6 bases). The length of the CDR3 is 13 residues. Germline-derived CDR1 and CDR2 are SQVTM and ANQGSEA. V was clipped by 7 bases and J by 6 bases, with 19 bases between them. The chain's CDR3 is CSAQGRWGSEQYF. The CDR3 DNA sequence: TGCAGCGCTCAGGGGAGATGGGGCTCCGAGCAGTACTTC.

V gene TRBV29-1 combines with J gene TRBJ2-1, with TRBD2 matching over 7 bases. The J segment lost 6 bases and the V segment lost 4 bases, leaving 6 bases of the junction unmatched. Germline V gene sequence: CDR1 SQVTM, CDR2 ANQGSEA. This CDR3 region has 13 residues. The DNA of the CDR3 is TGCAGCGTTGGTTGGGGGGAGGGCAATGAGCAGTTCTTC. Amino acid sequence: CSVGWGEGNEQFF.

The chain combines TRBV11-2 with TRBJ2-1; a weak D match, TRBD2 (6 bases). Germline assignment: CDR1 SGHAT and CDR2 FQNNGV. The CDR3 has 15 residues. The V end lost 3 bases, the J end lost 0 bases, and 9 bases lay between the germline ends. The CDR3 bases are TGTGCCAGCAGCTTGCGGGGCAACTCCTACAATGAGCAGTTCTTC. Amino acids: CASSLRGNSYNEQFF.

The chain is built from TRBV19 and TRBJ2-3, with 9 bases identical to TRBD2. J gave up 3 bases and V 6 bases, and 7 bases lay outside the gene matches. The CDR3 length is 15 residues. The V gene's germline CDR1 is LNHDA and CDR2 SQIVND (reference sequence). CDR3 sequence: CASRQFSGRTDTQYF. The CDR3, as DNA: TGTGCCAGTAGGCAATTTAGCGGGAGAACAGATACGCAGTATTTT. Full variable domain (remainder filled in from reference TRBV19 and TRBJ2-3): DGGITQSPKYLFRKEGQNVTLSCEQNLNHDAMYWYRQDPGQGLRLIYYSQIVNDFQKGDIAEGYSVSREKKESFPLTVTSAQKNPTAFYLCASRQFSGRTDTQYFGPGTRLTVL.

This chain connects TRBV7-8 to TRBJ2-4; weak D call: TRBD2 (5 bases). The CDR3 length is 14 residues. Germline lookup yields CDR1 SGHVS and CDR2 FQNEAQ. V was trimmed by 4 bases and J by 0 bases, leaving 7 bases between them. The CDR3 is CASSYGEAKNIQYF. CDR3 coding DNA: TGTGCCAGCAGCTACGGGGAAGCCAAAAACATTCAGTACTTC.

The chain recombines TRBV5-4 with TRBJ2-7; D is possibly TRBD1 or TRBD2 (5 bases each). The CDR3 length is 13 residues. V gave up 2 bases and J gave up 5 bases, with 11 bases separating them. Germline CDR1 SGHNT, CDR2 YYREEE (reference sequence). CDR3 coding DNA: TGTGCCAGCAGCTTTTGGGGGTTTGACGAGCAGTACGTC. It codes for CASSFWGFDEQYV.

J is TRBJ2-7 and V is TRBV29-1; 8 nucleotides align to TRBD1. The CDR3 extends over 14 amino acids. Germline CDR1 reads SQVTM; CDR2 reads ANQGSEA. V lost 7 bases, J lost 3 bases, and 11 bases stayed unmatched. As DNA, the CDR3 is TGCAGCGCCTCGCACCCGGGACAGGACTACGAGCAGTACTTC. Translation gives CSASHPGQDYEQYF.

The genes are TRBV24-1 and TRBJ1-3; D is perhaps TRBD1 (5 bases). The germline CDR1 and CDR2 sequences are KGHDR and SFDVKD. CDR3 length: 15 amino acids. The V end was cut by 4 bases, the J end by 2 bases, with 11 bases between. The CDR3 DNA reads as TGTGCCACCAGTGACCCCGCCAGGGCTGGAAACACCATATATTTT. Its translation: CATSDPARAGNTIYF.

The chain recombines TRBV6-5 with TRBJ1-1, with TRBD1 matching 10 bases. The CDR3 has 16 residues. Germline CDR1 reads MNHEY; CDR2 reads SVGAGI. Trimming at V came to 5 bases and at J to 2 bases, leaving 8 bases not matched to a gene. In DNA, the CDR3 is TGTGCCAGCAGTAACGGGGACAGGGGCTTTAACACTGAAGCTTTCTTT. Amino acids: CASSNGDRGFNTEAFF.

The V gene is TRBV27, the J gene TRBJ1-1; D unresolved. Germline lookup yields CDR1 MNHEY and CDR2 SMNVEV (reference sequence). V lost 7 bases to trimming and J lost 5 bases, with 11 bases between them. This CDR3 has 12 amino acids. CDR3 nucleotide sequence: TGTGCCAGCATGTCGGGTGTAACTGAAGCTTTCTTT. It translates to CASMSGVTEAFF.

The V call is TRBV2, the J call TRBJ1-1; D is ambiguous. The V end lost 0 bases, the J end lost 0 bases, and 5 bases lay between the germline ends. CDR3 size: 14 residues. CDR1 and CDR2 from the germline V gene are SNHLY and FYNNEI. The CDR3: CASSEAAMNTEAFF. CDR3 nucleotides: TGTGCCAGCAGTGAAGCGGCTATGAACACTGAAGCTTTCTTT.

This clonotype occurred once. This chain uses TRBV7-8 with TRBJ1-1, with a weak D call TRBD1 (5 bases). V dropped 5 bases and J dropped 0 bases, with 13 bases sitting between them. Germline V CDR1 and CDR2: SGHVS, FQNEAQ. The CDR3 totals 15 residues. The CDR3 nucleotides are TGTGCCAGCAGCCGACTCCAGGGTCTGAACACTGAAGCTTTCTTT. It yields the protein CASSRLQGLNTEAFF.

The J gene is TRBJ1-5, the V gene TRBV4-3; D is unclear. This CDR3 contains 14 residues. Trimming cost V 0 bases and J 7 bases, with 10 bases left between them. CDR1 is LGHNA, CDR2 YSLEER, per germline. The CDR3 DNA follows: TGCGCCAGCAGCCAAGAACTTATACGGCAGCCCCAGCATTTT. Its protein product is CASSQELIRQPQHF.

Concerning this clonotype: An end of the junction does not agree with germline; a read error may underlie this. This sequence joins TRBV27 and TRBJ2-7; TRBD1 matches at 7 bases. From germline, CDR1 is MNHEY and CDR2 SMNVEV (reference sequence). The CDR3 sequence is 15 residues long. CDR3: CASSPMTGSSYKQYF. As DNA, the CDR3 is TGTGCCAGCAGTCCCATGACAGGGAGCTCCTACAAGCAGTACTTC.